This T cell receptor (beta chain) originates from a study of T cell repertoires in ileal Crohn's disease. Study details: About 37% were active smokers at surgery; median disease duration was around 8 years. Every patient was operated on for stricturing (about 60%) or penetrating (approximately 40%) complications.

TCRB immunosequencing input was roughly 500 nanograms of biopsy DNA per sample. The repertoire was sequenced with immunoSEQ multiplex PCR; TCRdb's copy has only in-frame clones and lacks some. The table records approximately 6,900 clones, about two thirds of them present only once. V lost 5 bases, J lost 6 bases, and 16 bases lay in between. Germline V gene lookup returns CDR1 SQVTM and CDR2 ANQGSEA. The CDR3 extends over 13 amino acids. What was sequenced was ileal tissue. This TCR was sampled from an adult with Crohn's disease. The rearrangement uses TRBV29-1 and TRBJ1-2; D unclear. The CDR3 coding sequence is TGCAGCGTTAGGGCGACGATGAGGGATGGCTACACCTTC. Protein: CSVRATMRDGYTF.